The T cell receptor beta chain under discussion was sequenced for a study of cytomegalovirus exposure and HLA in healthy donors. Background on the study: HLA-typed donors were the source of approximately 80 million unique TCRs, which an early data release held.

The PCR contained 60 Vbeta and 13 Jbeta primers. Data came from immunoSEQ multiplex PCR; TCRdb stores just in-frame clones and leaves some out. This repertoire shows tens of thousands of clones, just under 75% found once; its top ten account for 3.5% to 5%. Unmatched junction bases numbered 7, after V lost 5 bases and J lost 3 bases. The length of the CDR3 is 15 residues. The V gene's germline CDR1 is SGHTA and CDR2 FQGNSA. The J gene is TRBJ2-3, the V gene TRBV7-2; 8 nucleotides line up with TRBD1. The sequenced sample was PBMCs. This receptor was taken from a man aged 60 to 75 in good health and CMV-seronegative. Here the CDR3 reads CASSPRQGWTDTQYF. For the CDR3, the DNA is TGTGCCAGCAGCCCCCGACAGGGGTGGACAGATACGCAGTATTTT.